These 10 T cell receptor beta chains originate from one sample sequenced in a study of identical twins. TCRdb recomputed calls from the 5' RACE reads with MiXCR, one row per CDR3 protein. The sample consists of roughly 1.6 million distinct CDR3 sequences, around a third of them appearing once. The specimen was cord blood. These receptors were obtained from a newborn girl in good health.

At least ten counts were recorded for this clonotype. The V gene is TRBV12-3 or TRBV12-4, the J gene TRBJ1-2, with D possibly matching TRBD1 (6 bases). The V end was cut by 0 bases, the J end by 4 bases, with 12 bases between. The CDR3 length is 15 residues. CDR3 residues: CASSLAQGLGYGYTF. In DNA, the CDR3 is TGTGCCAGCAGTTTAGCGCAGGGGCTCGGCTATGGCTACACCTTC.

About this clonotype: A much larger clone sits a single nucleotide away, making a read error possible. The chain links TRBV5-8 to TRBJ2-1; perhaps D is TRBD1 or TRBD2 (5 bases each). V dropped 3 bases and J dropped 10 bases, with 14 bases sitting between them. Germline CDR1 SGHTS, CDR2 YDEGEE. There are 13 residues in the CDR3. The chain's CDR3 is CASSWDLRYEQFF. CDR3 nucleotides: TGTGCCAGCAGCTGGGACCTTCGCTACGAGCAGTTCTTC.

The CDR3 spells CASSPPNQGGGYTF. The CDR3 nucleotides are TGTGCCAGCTCACCACCGAATCAGGGAGGTGGCTACACCTTC. The rearrangement links TRBV18 to TRBJ1-2; D possibly corresponds to TRBD1 (5 bases). The germline CDR1 and CDR2 sequences are KGHSH and LQKENI. Trimming cost V 0 bases and J 7 bases, with 12 bases left between them. The CDR3 consists of 14 residues.

V usage is TRBV10-3 and J usage is TRBJ1-1; D is undetermined. V was shortened by 3 bases and J by 3 bases, with 8 bases between the two germline ends. The germline CDR1 and CDR2 sequences are ENHRY and SYGVKD. The CDR3 is 13 amino acids. CDR3 coding DNA: TGTGCCATCAGTGACAGAATTGACACTGAAGCTTTCTTT. This translates into CAISDRIDTEAFF.

In its sample, this clonotype was seen many times. V usage is TRBV29-1 and J usage is TRBJ2-1; TRBD2 is a possible D gene (6 bases). CDR1 and CDR2 (germline): SQVTM, ANQGSEA. The CDR3 covers 15 residues. V dropped 4 bases and J dropped 0 bases, with 13 bases sitting between them. CDR3 in amino acids: CSVGLGGYSYNEQFF. In nucleotides, the CDR3 is TGCAGCGTTGGGCTTGGGGGGTACTCCTACAATGAGCAGTTCTTC.

The chain employs TRBV6-6 and TRBJ2-1, with D tentatively TRBD2 (6 bases). The CDR3 is made up of 16 amino acids. Per the germline V gene, CDR1 is MNHNY and CDR2 is SVGAGI (reference sequence). V gave up 5 bases and J gave up 0 bases, with 14 bases separating them. CDR3 loop: CASSPFSGVSYNEQFF. The CDR3 coding sequence is TGTGCCAGCAGTCCTTTTTCGGGGGTCTCCTACAATGAGCAGTTCTTC.

With regard to this clonotype: Just one base apart from a much larger clone, this may be a read error. This chain uses TRBV12-3 or TRBV12-4 with TRBJ2-4; D uncertain. The CDR3 consists of 13 residues. The CDR3 DNA reads as TGTGCCAACAGTGTAGAGACAAGGAACATTCAGTACTTC. Protein product: CANSVETRNIQYF.

This chain uses TRBV30 with TRBJ2-3; unclear D gene. CDR3 size: 15 residues. The germline V and J ends were trimmed by 0 bases and 2 bases, with 12 bases remaining between them. The germline V gene encodes CDR1 GTSNPN and CDR2 SVGIG (reference sequence). This CDR3 reads CAWSVGRASTDTQYF. The CDR3 DNA follows: TGTGCCTGGAGTGTAGGTCGGGCTTCCACAGATACGCAGTATTTT.

This clonotype occurred a few times. V gene TRBV6-5 combines with J gene TRBJ2-1; the D is unclear. The CDR3 extends over 16 amino acids. The germline gives CDR1 MNHEY, CDR2 SVGAGI. V was pared by 0 bases and J by 1 base, with 10 bases between. The CDR3, as DNA: TGTGCCAGCAGTTACTCAGATCTTAGATCCTACAATGAGCAGTTCTTC. This sequence encodes CASSYSDLRSYNEQFF.

This clonotype came up many times. This sequence joins TRBV7-9 and TRBJ2-7; D is unresolved. V was cut by 2 bases and J by 1 base, with 12 bases left in between. Germline V gene lookup returns CDR1 SEHNR and CDR2 FQNEAQ (reference sequence). The length of the CDR3 is 15 residues. The CDR3 loop is CASSLRSSDSYEQYF. The CDR3 DNA follows: TGTGCCAGCAGCTTACGGTCGTCAGATTCCTACGAGCAGTACTTC.